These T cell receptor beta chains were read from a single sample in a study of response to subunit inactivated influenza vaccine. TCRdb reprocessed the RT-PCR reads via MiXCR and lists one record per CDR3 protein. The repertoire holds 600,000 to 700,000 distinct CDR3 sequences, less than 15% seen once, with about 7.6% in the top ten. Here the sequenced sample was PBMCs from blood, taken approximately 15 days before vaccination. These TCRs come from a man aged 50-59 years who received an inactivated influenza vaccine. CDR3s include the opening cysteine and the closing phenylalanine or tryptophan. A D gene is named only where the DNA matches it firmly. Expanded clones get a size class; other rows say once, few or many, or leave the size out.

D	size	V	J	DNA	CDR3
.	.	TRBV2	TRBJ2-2	TGTGCCAGCAGTGACTACCTCAGCACCGGGGAGCTGTTTTTT	CASSDYLSTGELFF
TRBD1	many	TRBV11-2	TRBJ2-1	TGTGCCAGCAGCCGGGGACAGGGATACAATGAGCAGTTCTTC	CASSRGQGYNEQFF
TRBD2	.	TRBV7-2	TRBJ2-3	TGTGCCAGCAGCCCTGGGGGGGGGTCAGATACGCAGTATTTT	CASSPGGGSDTQYF
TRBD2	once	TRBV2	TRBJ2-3	TGTGCCAGCAGTGATACCGTAGCGGGCCGCGCCACAGATACGCAGTATTTT	CASSDTVAGRATDTQYF
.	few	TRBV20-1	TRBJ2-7	TGCAGTGCTAGAGAACCGGGACCCTTCTACGAGCAGTACTTC	CSAREPGPFYEQYF
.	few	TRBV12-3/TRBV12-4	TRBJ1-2	TGTGCCAGCAGTACCGGGACGGATCTCTATGGCTACACCTTC	CASSTGTDLYGYTF
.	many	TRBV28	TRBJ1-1	TGTGCCAGTATAAACCGCCTGGGGGACACTGAAGCTTTCTTT	CASINRLGDTEAFF
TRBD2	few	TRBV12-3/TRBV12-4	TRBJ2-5	TGTGCCAGCAGCTTGGCCCCGGGACTAGCTCTGCAAGAGACCCAGTACTTC	CASSLAPGLALQETQYF
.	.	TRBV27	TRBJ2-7	TGTGCCAGCAGGGGGCGTTGGTCCTACGAGCAGTACTTC	CASRGRWSYEQYF
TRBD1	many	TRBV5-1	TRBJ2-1	TGCGCCAGCCGGGGGACAGGGGGCCACAATGAGCAGTTCTTC	CASRGTGGHNEQFF
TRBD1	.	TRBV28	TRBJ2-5	TGTGCCAGCAGTTTATCGACAGGGGGGTGGGAGACCCAGTACTTC	CASSLSTGGWETQYF
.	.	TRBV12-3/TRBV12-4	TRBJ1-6	TGTGCCAGCAGTTCGCAGGGAGTAAATAATTCACCCCTCCACTTT	CASSSQGVNNSPLHF
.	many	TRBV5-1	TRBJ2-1	TGCGCCAGCAGCTTGGCAGGGGATACCTACAATGAGCAGTTCTTC	CASSLAGDTYNEQFF
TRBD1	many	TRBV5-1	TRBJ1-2	TGCGCCAGCAGCACCCAGGGGGACAGGGGATATGGCTACACCTTC	CASSTQGDRGYGYTF
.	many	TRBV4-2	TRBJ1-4	TGTGCCAGCAGCCAAGAAGGAGATACAGATGAAAAACTGTTTTTT	CASSQEGDTDEKLFF
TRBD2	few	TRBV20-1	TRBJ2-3	TGCAGTGCTAGGGATCTCGGACTAGTCCCAGATACGCAGTATTTT	CSARDLGLVPDTQYF
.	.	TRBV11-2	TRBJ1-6	TGTGCCAGCAGCGGTTGGGAAAAACAGGTTAAGTCCTTTCGCCTCCACTTT	CASSGWEKQVKSFRLHF
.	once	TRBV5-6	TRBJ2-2	TGTGCCAGCAGCTTTGCCCTCTCCGCCGGGGAGCTGTTTTTT	CASSFALSAGELFF
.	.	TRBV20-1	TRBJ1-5	TGCAGTGCTAGAGATTGGGTGGAAATGAATCAGCCCCAGCATTTT	CSARDWVEMNQPQHF
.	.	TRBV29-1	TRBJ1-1	TGCAGCGTTGATTATGGGGTCACTGAAGCTTTCTTT	CSVDYGVTEAFF
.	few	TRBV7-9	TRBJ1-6	TGTGCCAGCAGCCCCCTCGGGATGAACAATTCACCCCTCCACTTT	CASSPLGMNNSPLHF
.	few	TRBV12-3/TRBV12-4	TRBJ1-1	TGTGCCAGCAGAACAGGTGGGGTAACTGAAGCTTTCTTT	CASRTGGVTEAFF
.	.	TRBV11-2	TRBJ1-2	TGTGCCAGCAGCTTAGATCCTTGGGGTACTAACTATGGCTACACCTTC	CASSLDPWGTNYGYTF
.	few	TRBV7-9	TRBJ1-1	TGTGCCAGCAGCCCCCATATGGGCCGGAACACTGAAGCTTTCTTT	CASSPHMGRNTEAFF
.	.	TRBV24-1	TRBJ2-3	TGTGCCACCAGTGATTTCGGCGGGGCGTCCACAGATACGCAGTATTTT	CATSDFGGASTDTQYF
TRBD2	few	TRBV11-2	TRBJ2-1	TGTGCCAGCAGAGCTCTTGCGGGAGGGCCTGGATATGAGCAGTTCTTC	CASRALAGGPGYEQFF
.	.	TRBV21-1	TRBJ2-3	TGTGCCAGCAGCAAAGTAAGGACAGGGAAGGACACAGATACGCAGTATTTT	CASSKVRTGKDTDTQYF
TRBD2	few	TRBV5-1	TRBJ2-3	TGCGCCAGCAGCCCGCCGACTAGCGGGGGATTAGATACGCAGTATTTT	CASSPPTSGGLDTQYF
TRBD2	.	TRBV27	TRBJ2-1	TGTGCCAGCAGTCCCACACCGGGACTAAGTAATGAGCAGTTCTTC	CASSPTPGLSNEQFF
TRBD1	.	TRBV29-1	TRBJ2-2	TGCAGCGTAGGACAGGGGCAGAACACCGGGGAGCTGTTTTTT	CSVGQGQNTGELFF
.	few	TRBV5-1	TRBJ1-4	TGCGCCAGCAGCCCACTTCAACAAGCGGAAGGGGGGACTAATGAAAAACTGTTTTTT	CASSPLQQAEGGTNEKLFF
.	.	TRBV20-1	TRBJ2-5	TGCAGTGCTAGAAGCAGGGGAGAGACCCAGTACTTC	CSARSRGETQYF
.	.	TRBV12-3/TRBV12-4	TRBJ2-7	TGTGCCAGTGGGACATTAGCCTACGAGCAGTACTTC	CASGTLAYEQYF
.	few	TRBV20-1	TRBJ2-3	TGCAGTGCTACGTTATTGGATACGCAGTATTTT	CSATLLDTQYF
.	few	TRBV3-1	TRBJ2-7	TGTGCCAGCAGCCAAGTGATCGGCGTCTCCTACGAGCAGTACTTC	CASSQVIGVSYEQYF
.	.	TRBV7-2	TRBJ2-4	TGTGCCAGCAGCTTAGACCCAGCCAAAAACATTCAGTACTTC	CASSLDPAKNIQYF
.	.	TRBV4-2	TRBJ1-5	TGTGCCAGCAGCCAAGGTCACACTGGGGGCAATCAGCCCCAGCATTTT	CASSQGHTGGNQPQHF
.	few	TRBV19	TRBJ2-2	TGTGCCAGTAGAAGGGTTCATACGACGAACACCGGGGAGCTGTTTTTT	CASRRVHTTNTGELFF